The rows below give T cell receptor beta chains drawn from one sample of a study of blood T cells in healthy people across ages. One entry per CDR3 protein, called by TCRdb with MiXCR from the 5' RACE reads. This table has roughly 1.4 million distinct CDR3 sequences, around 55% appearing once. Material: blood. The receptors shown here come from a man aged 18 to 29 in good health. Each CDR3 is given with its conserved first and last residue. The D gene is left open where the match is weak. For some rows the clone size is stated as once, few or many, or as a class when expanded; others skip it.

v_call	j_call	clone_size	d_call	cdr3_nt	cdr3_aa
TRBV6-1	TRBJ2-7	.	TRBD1	TGTGCCAGCAGTGAATCCCAGGGGGTCTACGAGCAGTACTTC	CASSESQGVYEQYF
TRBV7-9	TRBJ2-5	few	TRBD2	TGTGCCAGCAGCTTAGCGGCGGGAGTGGGGATCGAGACCCAGTACTTC	CASSLAAGVGIETQYF
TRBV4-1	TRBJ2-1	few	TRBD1	TGCGCCAGCAGCCATCGATGGGGCCAAACAGGGACAGGGGTTGAGCAGTTCTTC	CASSHRWGQTGTGVEQFF
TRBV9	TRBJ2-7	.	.	TGTGCCAGCAGCGTAGGTGGAGGGACCGACGAGCAGTACTTC	CASSVGGGTDEQYF
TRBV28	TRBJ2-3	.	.	TGTGCCAGCAGTCTTGCCGTACAGAACACAGATACGCAGTATTTT	CASSLAVQNTDTQYF
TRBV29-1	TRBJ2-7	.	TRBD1	TGCAGCGTTCTCCCGGGACAGGGAAACAAGCAGTACTTC	CSVLPGQGNKQYF
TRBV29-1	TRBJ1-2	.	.	TGCAGCGTCTCGCAGGCGGTTAACTATGGCTACACCTTC	CSVSQAVNYGYTF
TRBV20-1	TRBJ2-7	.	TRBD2	TGCAGTGCACGGACTAGCGCCCGGGAGCAGTACTTC	CSARTSAREQYF
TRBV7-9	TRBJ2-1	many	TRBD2	TGTGCCAGCAGCTTATGGCCGGCGGGAGGAGTCAATGAGCAGTTCTTC	CASSLWPAGGVNEQFF
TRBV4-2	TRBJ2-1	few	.	TGTGCCAGCAGCCAAGTCACCCTAGCGCATACCTACAATGAGCAGTTCTTC	CASSQVTLAHTYNEQFF
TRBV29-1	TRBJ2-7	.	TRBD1	TGCAGCGTTGGTGACAGGGCCCACGAGCAGTACTTC	CSVGDRAHEQYF
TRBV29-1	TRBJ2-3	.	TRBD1	TGCAGCGTTGAAGTGAACAGGGGAGATACGCAGTATTTT	CSVEVNRGDTQYF
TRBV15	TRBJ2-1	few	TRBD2	TGTGCCACCACCCGACGGGGGGGAGCCCACAATGAGCAGTTCTTC	CATTRRGGAHNEQFF
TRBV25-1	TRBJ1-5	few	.	TGTGCCAGCAGTGAGGGGGGCACCAATCAGCCCCAGCATTTT	CASSEGGTNQPQHF
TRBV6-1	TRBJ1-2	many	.	TGTGCCTCTAGAGGGAGGACCGGCAAGGACTATGGCTACACCTTC	CASRGRTGKDYGYTF
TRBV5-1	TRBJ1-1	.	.	TGCGCCAGCAGCTTGGAGTGGTTCGGGGGGGAAGCTTTCTTT	CASSLEWFGGEAFF
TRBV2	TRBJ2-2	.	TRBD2	TGTGCCAGCCGCTCGGCGGGAGTTTTTGGGGAGCTGTTTTTT	CASRSAGVFGELFF
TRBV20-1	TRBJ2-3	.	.	TGCAGTGCTAGAGATGTGTCAGAAAACACAGATACGCAGTATTTT	CSARDVSENTDTQYF
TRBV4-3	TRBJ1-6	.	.	TGCGCCAGCAACCTACAGGAAGAGAATTCACCCCTCCACTTT	CASNLQEENSPLHF
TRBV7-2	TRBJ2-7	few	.	TGTGCCAGCCTGCCTCGGGTACTTTCCTACGAGCAGTACTTC	CASLPRVLSYEQYF
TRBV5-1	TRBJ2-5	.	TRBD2	TGCGCCAGCAGCAAGGGACTAGCGGGAGGGGAGACCCAGTACTTC	CASSKGLAGGETQYF
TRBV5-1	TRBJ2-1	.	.	TGCGCCAGCAGCTTGGAATTCCAACCCATGAATGAGCAGTTCTTC	CASSLEFQPMNEQFF
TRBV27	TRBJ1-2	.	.	TGTGCCAGCAGACCCAGCAGGGGCCATAACTATGGCTACACCTTC	CASRPSRGHNYGYTF
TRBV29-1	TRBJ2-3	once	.	TGCAGCGCTAGACAGACTAACACAGATACGCAGTATTTT	CSARQTNTDTQYF
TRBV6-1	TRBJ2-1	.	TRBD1	TGTGCCAGCAGTGAATCGGTTCGGGCAGGGGGATCCTACAATGAGCAGTTCTTC	CASSESVRAGGSYNEQFF
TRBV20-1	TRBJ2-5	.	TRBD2	TGCAGTGCTATGTTGCCTAGCGGAATACGACAGCAGTACTTC	CSAMLPSGIRQQYF
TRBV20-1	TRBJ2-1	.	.	TGCAGTGCTTGGACTGCCTCCTCCTACAATGAGCAGTTCTTC	CSAWTASSYNEQFF
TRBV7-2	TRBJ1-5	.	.	TGTGCCAGCAGCTTAGTAAGGGACAAAAATCAGCCCCAGCATTTT	CASSLVRDKNQPQHF
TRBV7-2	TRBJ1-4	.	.	TGTGCCAGCAGCTTAAATTCGGGAGCGACTAATGAAAAACTGTTTTTT	CASSLNSGATNEKLFF
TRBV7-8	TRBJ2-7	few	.	TGTGCCAGCAGCTTACACCAGGGGCCCTCCTACGAGCAGTACTTC	CASSLHQGPSYEQYF
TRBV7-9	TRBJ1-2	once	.	TGTGCCAGCAGCGACCCCACCGAGGGGGTCTATGGCTACACCTTC	CASSDPTEGVYGYTF
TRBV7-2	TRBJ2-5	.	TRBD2	TGTGCCAGCACCCTAAGGGGCGGGGGGCCAGAGACCCAGTACTTC	CASTLRGGGPETQYF
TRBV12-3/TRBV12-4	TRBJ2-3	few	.	TGTGCCAGCAGTTTTAGTGTAGATACGCAGTATTTT	CASSFSVDTQYF
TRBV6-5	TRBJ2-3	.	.	TGTGCCAGCAGTTCCCCGTTTGATACGCAGTATTTT	CASSSPFDTQYF
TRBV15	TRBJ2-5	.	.	TGTGCCACCAGCCGACACGGAGGGGAGACCCAGTACTTC	CATSRHGGETQYF
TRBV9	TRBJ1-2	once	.	TGTGCCAGCAGCAGCACCCGACAAGACTATGGCTACACCTTC	CASSSTRQDYGYTF
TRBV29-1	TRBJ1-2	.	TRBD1	TGCAGCGTGGTAGGACAGGGTGAGAGCGATGGCTACACCTTC	CSVVGQGESDGYTF
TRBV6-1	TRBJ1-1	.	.	TGTGCCAGCAAGGCCCTGCGTGCGGAGGTAGACACTGAAGCTTTCTTT	CASKALRAEVDTEAFF
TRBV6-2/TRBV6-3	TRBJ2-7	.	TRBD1	TGTGCCTGCAGGCGGACAGGGGGTCTCTCCTACGAGCAGTACTTC	CACRRTGGLSYEQYF
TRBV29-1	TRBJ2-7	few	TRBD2	TGCAGCGTTGAAGTAAGCGGGACCCCATACGAGCAGTACTTC	CSVEVSGTPYEQYF